The entry that follows covers one T cell receptor (beta chain) sequence. The data were taken from a study of blood T cell repertoires in COVID-19. The overall study: PBMCs, B-cell-depleted T cells, or T cells provided the cDNA or gDNA that made up the material.

Sequenced by immunoSEQ multiplex PCR; TCRdb stores in-frame clones only, minus some. The profile covers roughly 100,000 clones, with roughly 86% appearing a single time and 2.5% to 3.5% taken by the ten largest. V gave up 5 bases and J gave up 5 bases, with 10 bases separating them. This CDR3 spans 13 amino acids. Sequencing input: peripheral blood. This receptor was identified in a man aged 50 or older with active or convalescent COVID-19. The rearrangement joins TRBV12-3 or TRBV12-4 to TRBJ1-5; the D is unclear. The CDR3 protein is CASSQIRDQPQHF. CDR3 DNA: TGTGCCAGCAGTCAAATCCGAGATCAGCCCCAGCATTTT.